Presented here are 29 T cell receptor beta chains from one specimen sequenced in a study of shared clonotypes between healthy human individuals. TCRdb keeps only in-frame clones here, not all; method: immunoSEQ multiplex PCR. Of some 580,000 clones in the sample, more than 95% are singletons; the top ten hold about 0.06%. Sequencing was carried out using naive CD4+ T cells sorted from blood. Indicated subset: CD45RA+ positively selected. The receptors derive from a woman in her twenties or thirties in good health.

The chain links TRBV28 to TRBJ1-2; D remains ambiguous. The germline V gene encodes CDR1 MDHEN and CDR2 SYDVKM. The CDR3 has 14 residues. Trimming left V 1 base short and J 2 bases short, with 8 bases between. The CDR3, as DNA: TGTGCCAGCAGTTTATATGAAGAGAACTATGGCTACACCTTC. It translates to CASSLYEENYGYTF.

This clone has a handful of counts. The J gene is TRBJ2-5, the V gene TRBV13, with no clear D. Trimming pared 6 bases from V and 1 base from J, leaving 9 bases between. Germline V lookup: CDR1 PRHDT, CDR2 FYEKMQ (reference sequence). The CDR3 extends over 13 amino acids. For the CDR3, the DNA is TGTGCCAGCAGTCGGAACGTCCAAGAGACCCAGTACTTC. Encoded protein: CASSRNVQETQYF.

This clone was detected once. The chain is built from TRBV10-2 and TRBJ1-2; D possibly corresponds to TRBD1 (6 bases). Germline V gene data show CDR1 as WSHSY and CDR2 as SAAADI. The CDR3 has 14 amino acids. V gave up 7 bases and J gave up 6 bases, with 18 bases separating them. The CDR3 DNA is TGCGCCAGCACTACAGGGTCGCGCCGGGATGGCTACACCTTC. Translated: CASTTGSRRDGYTF.

The CDR3 reads CASSEPQGAGTDTQYF. For the CDR3, the DNA is TGTGCCAGCAGTGAACCTCAGGGGGCAGGCACAGATACGCAGTATTTT. The chain has TRBV25-1 and TRBJ2-3, with 8 bases aligning to TRBD1. Trimming cost V 2 bases and J 1 base; bases outside gene matches: 5. This CDR3 region has 16 residues. The germline V gene encodes CDR1 MGHDK and CDR2 SYGVNS.

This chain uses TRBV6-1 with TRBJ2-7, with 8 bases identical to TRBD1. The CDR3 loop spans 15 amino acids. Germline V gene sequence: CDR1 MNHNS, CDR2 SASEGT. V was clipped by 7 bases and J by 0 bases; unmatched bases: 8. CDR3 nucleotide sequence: TGTGCCAGCATGATTTCCGGGACAGGCTCCTACGAGCAGTACTTC. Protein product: CASMISGTGSYEQYF.

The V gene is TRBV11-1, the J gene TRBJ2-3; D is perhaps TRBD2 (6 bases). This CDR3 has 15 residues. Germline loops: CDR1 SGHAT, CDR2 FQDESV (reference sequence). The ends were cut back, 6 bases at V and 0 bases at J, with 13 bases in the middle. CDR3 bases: TGTGCCAGCAGTCTCGGGGGTTCTAGCACAGATACGCAGTATTTT. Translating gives CASSLGGSSTDTQYF.

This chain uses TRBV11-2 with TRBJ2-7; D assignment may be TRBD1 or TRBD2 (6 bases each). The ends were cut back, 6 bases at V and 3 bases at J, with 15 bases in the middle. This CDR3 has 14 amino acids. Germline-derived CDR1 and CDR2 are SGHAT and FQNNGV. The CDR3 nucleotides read TGTGCCAGCAGTCCCAGACTAGGGGGCTACGAGCAGTACTTC. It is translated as CASSPRLGGYEQYF.

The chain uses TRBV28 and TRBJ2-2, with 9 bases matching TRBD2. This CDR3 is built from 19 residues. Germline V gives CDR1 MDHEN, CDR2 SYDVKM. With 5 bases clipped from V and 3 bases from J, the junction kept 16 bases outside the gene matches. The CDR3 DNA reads TGTGCCAGCAGTCCCGTTACTAGCGGGTTATCGTGGGACACCGGGGAGCTGTTTTTT. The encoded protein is CASSPVTSGLSWDTGELFF. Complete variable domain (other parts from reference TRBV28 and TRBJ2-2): DVKVTQSSRYLVKRTGEKVFLECVQDMDHENMFWYRQDPGLGLRLIYFSYDVKMKEKGDIPEGYSVSREKKERFSLILESASTNQTSMYLCASSPVTSGLSWDTGELFFGEGSRLTVL.

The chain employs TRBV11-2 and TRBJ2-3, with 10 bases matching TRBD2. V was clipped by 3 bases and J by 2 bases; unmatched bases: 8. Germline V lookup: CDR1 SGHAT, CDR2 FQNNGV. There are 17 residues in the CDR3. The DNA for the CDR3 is TGTGCCAGCAGCTTTCGGCTAGCGGGAGAGCTCACAGATACGCAGTATTTT. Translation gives CASSFRLAGELTDTQYF.

CDR3 in DNA: TGTGCCAGCAGTACACAGGGCTCCTATAATGAAAAACTGTTTTTT. This encodes CASSTQGSYNEKLFF. V and J are TRBV28 and TRBJ1-4, with D possibly being TRBD1 (6 bases). Germline values: CDR1 MDHEN, CDR2 SYDVKM. With 5 bases removed from V and 4 bases from J, the gap between germline ends came to 14 bases. The CDR3 has 15 residues.

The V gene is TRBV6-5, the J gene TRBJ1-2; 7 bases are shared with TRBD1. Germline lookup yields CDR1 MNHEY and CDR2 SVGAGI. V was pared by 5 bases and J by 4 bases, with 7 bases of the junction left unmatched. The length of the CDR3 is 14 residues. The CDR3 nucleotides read TGTGCCAGCAGTCGGACAGGAGGCGGCTATGGCTACACCTTC. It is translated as CASSRTGGGYGYTF.

CDR3 in amino acids: CASSLSGATQETQYF. The CDR3 DNA reads as TGTGCCAGCAGCCTCTCGGGGGCGACCCAAGAGACCCAGTACTTC. The gene calls are TRBV28 and TRBJ2-5; D is tentatively TRBD1 or TRBD2 (6 bases each). The CDR3 consists of 15 residues. The V end was cut by 6 bases, the J end by 1 base, with 15 bases between. Germline assignment: CDR1 MDHEN and CDR2 SYDVKM.

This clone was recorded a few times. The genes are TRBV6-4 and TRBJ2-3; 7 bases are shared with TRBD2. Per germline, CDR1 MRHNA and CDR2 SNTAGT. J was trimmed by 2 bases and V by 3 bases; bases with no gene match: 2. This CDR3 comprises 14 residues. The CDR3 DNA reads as TGTGCCAGCAGTGAGGGGGGGTCCACAGATACGCAGTATTTT. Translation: CASSEGGSTDTQYF.

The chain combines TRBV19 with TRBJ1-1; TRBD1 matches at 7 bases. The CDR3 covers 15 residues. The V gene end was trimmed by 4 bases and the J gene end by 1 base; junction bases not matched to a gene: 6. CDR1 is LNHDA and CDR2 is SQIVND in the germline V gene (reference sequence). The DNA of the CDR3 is TGTGCCAGTAGTACAATCGACAGGGAGAACACTGAAGCTTTCTTT. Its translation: CASSTIDRENTEAFF.

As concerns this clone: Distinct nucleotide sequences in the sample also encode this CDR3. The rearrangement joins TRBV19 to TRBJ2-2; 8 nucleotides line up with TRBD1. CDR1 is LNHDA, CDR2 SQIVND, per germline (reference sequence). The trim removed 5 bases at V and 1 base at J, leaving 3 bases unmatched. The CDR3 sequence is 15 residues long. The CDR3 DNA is TGTGCCAGTAGTCCAGGGACAGGGAACACCGGGGAGCTGTTTTTT. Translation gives CASSPGTGNTGELFF.

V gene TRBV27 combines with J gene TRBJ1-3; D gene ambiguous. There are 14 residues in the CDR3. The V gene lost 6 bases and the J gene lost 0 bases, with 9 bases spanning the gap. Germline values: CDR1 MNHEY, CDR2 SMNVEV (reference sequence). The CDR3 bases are TGTGCCAGCAGGAGTGAATACTCTGGAAACACCATATATTTT. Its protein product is CASRSEYSGNTIYF.

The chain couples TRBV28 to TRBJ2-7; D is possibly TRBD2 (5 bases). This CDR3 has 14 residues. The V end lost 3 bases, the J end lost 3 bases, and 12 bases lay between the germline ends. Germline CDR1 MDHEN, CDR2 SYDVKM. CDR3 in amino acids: CASSLDGGVYEQYF. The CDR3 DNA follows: TGTGCCAGCAGTTTGGACGGAGGTGTCTACGAGCAGTACTTC.

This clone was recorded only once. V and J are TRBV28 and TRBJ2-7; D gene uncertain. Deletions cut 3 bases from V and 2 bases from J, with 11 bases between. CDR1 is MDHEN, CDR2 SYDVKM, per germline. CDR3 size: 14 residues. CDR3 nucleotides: TGTGCCAGCAGTTTGGTCGGGTCCCCCTACGAGCAGTACTTC. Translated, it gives CASSLVGSPYEQYF.

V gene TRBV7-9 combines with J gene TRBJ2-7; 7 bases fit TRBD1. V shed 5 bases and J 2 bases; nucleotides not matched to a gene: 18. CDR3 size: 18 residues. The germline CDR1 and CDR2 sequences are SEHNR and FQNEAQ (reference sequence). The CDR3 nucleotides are TGTGCCAGCAGCGGACCGGGGAGACAGGGCGGGCGGCCCTACGAGCAGTACTTC. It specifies CASSGPGRQGGRPYEQYF.

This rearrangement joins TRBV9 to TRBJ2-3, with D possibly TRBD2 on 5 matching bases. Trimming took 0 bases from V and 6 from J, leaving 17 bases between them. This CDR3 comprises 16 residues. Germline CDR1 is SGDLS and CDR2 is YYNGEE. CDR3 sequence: CASSVGGPSNLDTQYF. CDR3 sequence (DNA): TGTGCCAGCAGCGTAGGTGGACCTAGCAACCTTGATACGCAGTATTTT.

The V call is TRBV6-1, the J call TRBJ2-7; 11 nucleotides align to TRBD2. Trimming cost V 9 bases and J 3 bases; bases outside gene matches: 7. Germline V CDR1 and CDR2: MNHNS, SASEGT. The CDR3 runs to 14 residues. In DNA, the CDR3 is TGTGCCAGGTCCGGGACTAGCGGCGTCTACGAGCAGTACTTC. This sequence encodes CARSGTSGVYEQYF.

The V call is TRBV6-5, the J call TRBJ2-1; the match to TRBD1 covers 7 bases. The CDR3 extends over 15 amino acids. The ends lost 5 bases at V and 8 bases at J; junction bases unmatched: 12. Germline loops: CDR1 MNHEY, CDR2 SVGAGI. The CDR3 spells CASSKDRLRFDEQFF. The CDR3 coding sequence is TGTGCCAGCAGTAAGGACAGGCTAAGGTTCGATGAGCAGTTCTTC.

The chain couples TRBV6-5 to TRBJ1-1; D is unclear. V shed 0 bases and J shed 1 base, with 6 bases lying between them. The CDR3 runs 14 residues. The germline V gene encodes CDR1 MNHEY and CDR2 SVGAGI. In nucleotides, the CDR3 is TGTGCCAGCAGTTACTCACAACAGAACACTGAAGCTTTCTTT. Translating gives CASSYSQQNTEAFF.

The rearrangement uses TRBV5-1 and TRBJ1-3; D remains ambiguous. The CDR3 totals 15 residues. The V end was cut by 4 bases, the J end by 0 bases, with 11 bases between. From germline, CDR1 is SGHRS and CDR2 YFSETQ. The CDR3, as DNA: TGCGCCAGCAGCAAACCAGAAATCTCTGGAAACACCATATATTTT. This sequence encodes CASSKPEISGNTIYF.

The CDR3 region is CASSWGTSDYNEQFF. In nucleotides, the CDR3 is TGCGCCAGCAGCTGGGGGACTAGCGATTACAATGAGCAGTTCTTC. This sequence joins TRBV4-1 and TRBJ2-1; 10 bases are shared with TRBD2. CDR3 length: 15 amino acids. Germline V gene lookup returns CDR1 MGHRA and CDR2 YSYEKL. With V trimmed by 5 bases and J by 4 bases, 5 bases remained unmatched.

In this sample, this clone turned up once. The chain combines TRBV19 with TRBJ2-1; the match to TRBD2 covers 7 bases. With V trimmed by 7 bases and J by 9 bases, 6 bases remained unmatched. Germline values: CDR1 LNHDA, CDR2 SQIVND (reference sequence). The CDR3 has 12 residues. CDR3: CASNRAGLEQFF. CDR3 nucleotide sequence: TGTGCCAGTAATCGAGCGGGACTTGAGCAGTTCTTC.

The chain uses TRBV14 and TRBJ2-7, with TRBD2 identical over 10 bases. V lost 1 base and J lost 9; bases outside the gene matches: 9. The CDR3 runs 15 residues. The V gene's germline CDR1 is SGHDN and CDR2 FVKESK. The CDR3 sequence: CASSQGRLAGVGQYF. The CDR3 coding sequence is TGTGCCAGCAGCCAAGGTCGCCTAGCGGGAGTGGGGCAGTACTTC.

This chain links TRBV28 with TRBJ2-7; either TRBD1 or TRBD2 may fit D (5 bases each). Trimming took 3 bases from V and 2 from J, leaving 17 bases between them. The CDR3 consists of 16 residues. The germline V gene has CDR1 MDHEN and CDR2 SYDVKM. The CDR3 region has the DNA TGTGCCAGCAGTTTTAATGCGTGGGGGAAGACCTACGAGCAGTACTTC. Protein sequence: CASSFNAWGKTYEQYF.

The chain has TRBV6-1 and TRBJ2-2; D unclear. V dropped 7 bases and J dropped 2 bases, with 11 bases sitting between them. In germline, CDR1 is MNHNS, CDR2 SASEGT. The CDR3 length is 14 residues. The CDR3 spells CASNLDTNTGELFF. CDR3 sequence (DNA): TGTGCCAGCAATCTAGACACAAACACCGGGGAGCTGTTTTTT.